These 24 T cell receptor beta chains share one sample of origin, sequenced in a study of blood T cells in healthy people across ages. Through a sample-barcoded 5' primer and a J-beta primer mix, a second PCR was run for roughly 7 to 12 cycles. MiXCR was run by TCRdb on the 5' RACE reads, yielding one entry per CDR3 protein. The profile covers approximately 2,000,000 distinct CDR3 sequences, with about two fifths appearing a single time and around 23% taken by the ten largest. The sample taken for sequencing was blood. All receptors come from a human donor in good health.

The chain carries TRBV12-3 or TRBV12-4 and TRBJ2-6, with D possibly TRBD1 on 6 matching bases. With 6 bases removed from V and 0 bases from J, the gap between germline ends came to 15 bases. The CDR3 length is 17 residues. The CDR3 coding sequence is TGTGCCAGCAGCCAGGACAGCTATCGCTCTGGGGCCAACGTCCTGACTTTC. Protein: CASSQDSYRSGANVLTF.

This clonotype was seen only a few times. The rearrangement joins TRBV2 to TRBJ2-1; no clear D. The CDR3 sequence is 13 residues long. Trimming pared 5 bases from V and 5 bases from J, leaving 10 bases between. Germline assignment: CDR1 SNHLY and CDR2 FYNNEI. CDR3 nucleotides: TGTGCCAGCAGTTTACAGCAAAACAATGAGCAGTTCTTC. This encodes CASSLQQNNEQFF.

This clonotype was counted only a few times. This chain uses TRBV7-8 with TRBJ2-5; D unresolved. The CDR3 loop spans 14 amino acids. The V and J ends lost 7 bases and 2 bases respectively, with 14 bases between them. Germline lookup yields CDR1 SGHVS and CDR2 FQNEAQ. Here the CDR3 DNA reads TGTGCCAGCACCCTTTTGGCGGTTCAAGAGACCCAGTACTTC. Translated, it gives CASTLLAVQETQYF.

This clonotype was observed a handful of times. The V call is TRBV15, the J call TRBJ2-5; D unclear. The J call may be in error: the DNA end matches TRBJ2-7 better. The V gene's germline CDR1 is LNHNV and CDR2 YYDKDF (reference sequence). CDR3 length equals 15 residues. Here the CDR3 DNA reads TGTGCCACCAGCAGTATTACAGCACCCTTGAGCGAGCAGTACTTC. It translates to CATSSITAPLSEQYF.

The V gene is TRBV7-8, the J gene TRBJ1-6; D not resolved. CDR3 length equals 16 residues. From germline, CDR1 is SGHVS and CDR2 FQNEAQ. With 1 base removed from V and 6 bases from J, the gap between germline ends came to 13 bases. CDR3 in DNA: TGTGCCAGCAGCTTAGATAATGTCAGGCTTAATTCACCCCTCCACTTT. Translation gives CASSLDNVRLNSPLHF.

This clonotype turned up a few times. CDR3 nucleotide sequence: TGCAGTGCATTCCATACGGGACATAACTTCAATGAGCAGTTCTTC. Translating gives CSAFHTGHNFNEQFF. The gene calls are TRBV20-1 and TRBJ2-1, with D perhaps matching TRBD1 (6 bases). Looked up from germline, CDR1 is DFQATT and CDR2 is SNEGSKA (reference sequence). V lost 6 bases and J lost 6, with 21 bases in between. The length of the CDR3 is 15 residues.

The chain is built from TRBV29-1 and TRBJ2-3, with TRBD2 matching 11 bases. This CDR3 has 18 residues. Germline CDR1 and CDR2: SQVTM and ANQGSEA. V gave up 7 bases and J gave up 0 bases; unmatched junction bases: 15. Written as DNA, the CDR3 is TGCAGCGCCTGGGGAATAGCGGGGGGGCGTATGAGCACAGATACGCAGTATTTT. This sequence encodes CSAWGIAGGRMSTDTQYF.

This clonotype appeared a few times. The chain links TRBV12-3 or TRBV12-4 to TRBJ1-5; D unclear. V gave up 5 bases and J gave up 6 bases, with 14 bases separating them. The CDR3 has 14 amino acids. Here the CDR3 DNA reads TGTGCCAGCAGTAGAAAAAGGGCTGGTCAGCCCCAGCATTTT. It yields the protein CASSRKRAGQPQHF.

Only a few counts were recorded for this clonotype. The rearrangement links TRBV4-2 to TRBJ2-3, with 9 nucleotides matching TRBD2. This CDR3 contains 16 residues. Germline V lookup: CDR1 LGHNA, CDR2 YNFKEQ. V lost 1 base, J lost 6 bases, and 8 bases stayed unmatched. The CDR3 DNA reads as TGTGCCAGCAGCCAAGGTTTGGGACTAGCCGAGGATACGCAGTATTTT. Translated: CASSQGLGLAEDTQYF.

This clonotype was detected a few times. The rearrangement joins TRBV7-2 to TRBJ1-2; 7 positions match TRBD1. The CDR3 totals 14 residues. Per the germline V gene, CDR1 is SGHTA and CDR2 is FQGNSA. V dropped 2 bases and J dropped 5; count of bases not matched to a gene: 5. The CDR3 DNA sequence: TGTGCCAGCAGCTTAAAGGGACAGACATATGGCTACACCTTC. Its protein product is CASSLKGQTYGYTF.

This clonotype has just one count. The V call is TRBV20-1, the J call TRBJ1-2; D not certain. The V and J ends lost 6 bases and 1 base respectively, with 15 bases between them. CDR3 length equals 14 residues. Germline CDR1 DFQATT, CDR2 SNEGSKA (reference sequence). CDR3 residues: CSAQTATLNYGYTF. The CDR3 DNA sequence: TGCAGTGCCCAAACAGCAACCCTTAACTATGGCTACACCTTC.

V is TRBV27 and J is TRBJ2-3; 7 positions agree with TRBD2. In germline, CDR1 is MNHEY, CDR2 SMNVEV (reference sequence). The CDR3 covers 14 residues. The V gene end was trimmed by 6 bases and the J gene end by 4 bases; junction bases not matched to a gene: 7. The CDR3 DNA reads TGTGCCAGCAGAGGATGGGGGGGAGCAGATACGCAGTATTTT. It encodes CASRGWGGADTQYF.

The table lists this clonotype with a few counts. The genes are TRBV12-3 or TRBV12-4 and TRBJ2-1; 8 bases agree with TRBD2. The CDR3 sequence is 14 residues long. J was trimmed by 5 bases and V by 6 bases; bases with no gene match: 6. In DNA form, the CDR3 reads TGTGCCAGCAGCCCGACTAGCGCCAACAATGAGCAGTTCTTC. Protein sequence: CASSPTSANNEQFF.

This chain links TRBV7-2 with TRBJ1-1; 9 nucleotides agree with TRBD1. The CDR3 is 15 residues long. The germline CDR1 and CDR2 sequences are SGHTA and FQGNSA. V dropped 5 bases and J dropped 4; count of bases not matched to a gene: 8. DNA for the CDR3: TGTGCCAGCAGCCGAAAAGGGACAGGGAGCACTGAAGCTTTCTTT. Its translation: CASSRKGTGSTEAFF.

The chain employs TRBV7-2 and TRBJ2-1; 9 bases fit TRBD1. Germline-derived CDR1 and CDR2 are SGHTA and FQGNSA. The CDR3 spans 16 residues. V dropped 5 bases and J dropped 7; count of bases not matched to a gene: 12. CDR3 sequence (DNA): TGTGCCAGCAGCCCCTGGACAGGGGCCTTACGGAATGAGCAGTTCTTC. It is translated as CASSPWTGALRNEQFF.

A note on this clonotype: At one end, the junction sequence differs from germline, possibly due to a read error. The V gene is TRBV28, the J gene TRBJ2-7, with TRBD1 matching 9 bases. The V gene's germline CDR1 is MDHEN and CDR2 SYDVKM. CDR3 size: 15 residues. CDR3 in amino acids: CACRRSTGGTYEQYF. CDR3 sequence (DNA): TGTGCCTGCAGGAGATCGACAGGGGGGACCTACGAGCAGTACTTC.

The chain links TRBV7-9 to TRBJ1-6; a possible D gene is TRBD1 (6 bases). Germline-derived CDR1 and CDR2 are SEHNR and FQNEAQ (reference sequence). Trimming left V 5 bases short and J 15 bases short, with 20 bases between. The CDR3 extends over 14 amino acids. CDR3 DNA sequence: TGTGCCAGCAGCCCAGGAGGAGGCGGACAGCTCCTCCACTTT. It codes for CASSPGGGGQLLHF.

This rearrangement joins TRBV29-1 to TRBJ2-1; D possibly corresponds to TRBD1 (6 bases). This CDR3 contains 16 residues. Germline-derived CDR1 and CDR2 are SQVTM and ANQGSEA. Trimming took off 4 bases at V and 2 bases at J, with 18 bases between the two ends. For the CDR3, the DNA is TGCAGCGTTGGGGGGCGGGCGGGTTTAACCTACAATGAGCAGTTCTTC. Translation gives CSVGGRAGLTYNEQFF.

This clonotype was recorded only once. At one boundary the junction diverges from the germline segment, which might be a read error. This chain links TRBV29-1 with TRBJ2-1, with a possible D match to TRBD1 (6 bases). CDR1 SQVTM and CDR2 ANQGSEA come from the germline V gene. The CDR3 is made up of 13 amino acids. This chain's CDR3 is CSVEGPDSNKQFF. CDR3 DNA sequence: TGCAGCGTTGAGGGACCGGACAGCAATAAGCAGTTCTTC.

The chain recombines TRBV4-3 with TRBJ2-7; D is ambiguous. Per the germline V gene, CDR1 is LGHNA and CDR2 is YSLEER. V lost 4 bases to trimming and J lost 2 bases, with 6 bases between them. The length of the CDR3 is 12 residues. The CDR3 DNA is TGCGCCAGCAGCCGGCTGCCCTACGAGCAGTACTTC. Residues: CASSRLPYEQYF.

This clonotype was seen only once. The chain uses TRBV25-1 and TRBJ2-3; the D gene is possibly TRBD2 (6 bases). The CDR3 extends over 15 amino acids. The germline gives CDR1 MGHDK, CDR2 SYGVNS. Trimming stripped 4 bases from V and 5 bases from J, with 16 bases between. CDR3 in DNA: TGTGCCAGCAGTGGCTTTCTGGGGGGTAAAGATACGCAGTATTTT. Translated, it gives CASSGFLGGKDTQYF.

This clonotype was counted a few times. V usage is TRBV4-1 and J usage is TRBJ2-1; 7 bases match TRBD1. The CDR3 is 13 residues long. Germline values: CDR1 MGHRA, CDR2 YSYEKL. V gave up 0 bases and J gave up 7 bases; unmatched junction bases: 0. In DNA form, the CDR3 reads TGCGCCAGCAGCCAAGAACAGGGGAATGAGCAGTTCTTC. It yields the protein CASSQEQGNEQFF.

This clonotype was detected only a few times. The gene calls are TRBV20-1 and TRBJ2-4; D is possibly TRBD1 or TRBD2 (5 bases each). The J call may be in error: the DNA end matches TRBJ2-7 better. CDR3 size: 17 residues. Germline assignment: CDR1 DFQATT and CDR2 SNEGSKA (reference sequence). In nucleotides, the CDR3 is TGCAGTGCTACCTCCTTAGACCTGGGACCCCCAGGGTACGAGCAGTACTTC. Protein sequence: CSATSLDLGPPGYEQYF.

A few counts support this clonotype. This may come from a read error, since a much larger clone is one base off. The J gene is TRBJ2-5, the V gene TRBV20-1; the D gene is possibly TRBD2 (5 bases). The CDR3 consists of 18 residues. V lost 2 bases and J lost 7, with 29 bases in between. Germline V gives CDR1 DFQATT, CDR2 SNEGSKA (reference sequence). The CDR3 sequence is CSARQAREQRVNEGTQYF. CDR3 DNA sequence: TGCAGTGCTAGACAGGCGAGGGAACAAAGGGTAAACGAAGGGACCCAGTACTTC.